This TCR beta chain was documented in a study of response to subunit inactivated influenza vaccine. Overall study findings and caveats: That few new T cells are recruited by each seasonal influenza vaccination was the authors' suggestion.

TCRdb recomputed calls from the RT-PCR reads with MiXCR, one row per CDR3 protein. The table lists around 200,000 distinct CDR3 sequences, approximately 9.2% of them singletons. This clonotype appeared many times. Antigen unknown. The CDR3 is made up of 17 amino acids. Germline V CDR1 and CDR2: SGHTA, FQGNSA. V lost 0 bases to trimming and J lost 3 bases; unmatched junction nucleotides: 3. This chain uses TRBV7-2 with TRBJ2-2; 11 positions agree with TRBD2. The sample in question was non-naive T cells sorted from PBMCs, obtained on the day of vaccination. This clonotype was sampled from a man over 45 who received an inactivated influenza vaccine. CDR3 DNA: TGTGCCAGCAGCTTAGCCGGGACTAGCGGCCACACCGGGGAGCTGTTTTTT. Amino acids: CASSLAGTSGHTGELFF.